These 10 T cell receptor beta chains were all obtained from the same sample, sequenced in a study of neurological immune-mediated disorders. Time point indicated: technical triplicate 3. Each CDR3 protein is one row after TCRdb ran MiXCR on the 5' RACE reads. The sample holds around 47,000 distinct CDR3 sequences, 20% to 25% seen once. The specimen was PBMCs. These receptors were obtained from a man between 60 and 75 years old with HTLV-1-associated myelopathy (HAM/TSP).

This clonotype was observed at least ten times. The chain couples TRBV5-1 to TRBJ2-3, with 14 bases fitting TRBD2. CDR1 SGHRS and CDR2 YFSETQ come from the germline V gene. This CDR3 contains 17 residues. The V gene end was trimmed by 4 bases and the J gene end by 0 bases; junction bases not matched to a gene: 4. CDR3 sequence reads: CASSPGTSGGSTDTQYF. The CDR3 bases are TGCGCCAGCAGCCCCGGGACTAGCGGGGGAAGCACAGATACGCAGTATTTT. Drawing the rest from reference TRBV5-1 and TRBJ2-3, the complete variable domain is KAGVTQTPRYLIKTRGQQVTLSCSPISGHRSVSWYQQTPGQGLQFLFEYFSETQRNKGNFPGRFSGRQFSNSRSEMNVSTLELGDSALYLCASSPGTSGGSTDTQYFGPGTRLTVL.

This clonotype was counted ten times or more. Written as DNA, the CDR3 is TGTGCCAGCAGCTTAATGAGGCGGGGAGGCACAGATACGCAGTATTTT. Its translation: CASSLMRRGGTDTQYF. The gene calls are TRBV7-2 and TRBJ2-3, with D possibly matching TRBD2 (6 bases). In germline, CDR1 is SGHTA, CDR2 FQGNSA. This CDR3 spans 16 amino acids. With 2 bases removed from V and 1 base from J, the gap between germline ends came to 13 bases. Variable domain in full (rest from reference TRBV7-2 and TRBJ2-3): GAGVSQSPSNKVTEKGKDVELRCDPISGHTALYWYRQSLGQGLEFLIYFQGNSAPDKSGLPSDRFSAERTGGSVSTLTIQRTQQEDSAVYLCASSLMRRGGTDTQYFGPGTRLTVL.

This clonotype came up many times. The rearrangement links TRBV29-1 to TRBJ1-1, with a possible D match to TRBD1 (5 bases). Trimming shortened V by 5 bases and J by 1 base, and 8 bases separated the two germline ends. Germline CDR1 SQVTM, CDR2 ANQGSEA. The CDR3 consists of 12 residues. CDR3 protein: CSVRGGNTEAFF. In DNA form, the CDR3 reads TGCAGCGTTAGGGGAGGGAACACTGAAGCTTTCTTT.

This clonotype was detected a few times. The V gene is TRBV29-1, the J gene TRBJ2-7; weak D call: TRBD1 (5 bases). The CDR3 sequence is 13 residues long. V dropped 2 bases and J dropped 11 bases, with 19 bases sitting between them. CDR1 and CDR2 (germline): SQVTM, ANQGSEA. CDR3 in amino acids: CSVEPDNSYDKYF. The CDR3 coding sequence is TGCAGCGTTGAACCGGACAACTCCTACGATAAGTACTTC.

This clonotype was picked up many times. The rearrangement uses TRBV5-1 and TRBJ2-3, with 12 positions matching TRBD2. Germline V gene lookup returns CDR1 SGHRS and CDR2 YFSETQ. This CDR3 is built from 18 residues. V was clipped by 4 bases and J by 0 bases; unmatched bases: 9. CDR3 sequence: CASSPGTSGPSSTDTQYF. CDR3 sequence (DNA): TGCGCCAGCAGCCCCGGGACTAGCGGGCCGTCTAGCACAGATACGCAGTATTTT.

This chain links TRBV20-1 with TRBJ1-6, with a tentative D call TRBD1 (6 bases). The CDR3 has 16 amino acids. The ends were cut back, 6 bases at V and 0 bases at J, with 15 bases in the middle. Per the germline V gene, CDR1 is DFQATT and CDR2 is SNEGSKA (reference sequence). The CDR3 loop reads CSAPDRLSSYNSPLHF. The DNA of the CDR3 is TGCAGTGCGCCAGACAGGCTTAGCTCCTATAATTCACCCCTCCACTTT.

This clonotype was observed many times. The V gene is TRBV10-3, the J gene TRBJ2-5, with D unclear. Germline loops: CDR1 ENHRY, CDR2 SYGVKD. Trimming took off 0 bases at V and 5 bases at J, with 7 bases between the two ends. The CDR3 has 13 amino acids. The CDR3 sequence: CAISESQEETQYF. The DNA of the CDR3 is TGTGCCATCAGTGAGTCCCAGGAGGAGACCCAGTACTTC.

This clonotype showed up just a few times. The chain joins TRBV29-1 to TRBJ2-7; the D is unclear. The CDR3 is 12 residues long. V was trimmed by 6 bases and J by 2 bases, leaving 11 bases between them. Germline V gives CDR1 SQVTM, CDR2 ANQGSEA. The CDR3 spells CSVSDDTYEQYF. The CDR3 region has the DNA TGCAGCGTCTCCGACGACACCTACGAGCAGTACTTC.

This clonotype occurred many times. This CDR3 reads CASTQRQGSSEAFF. DNA of the CDR3: TGTGCCAGCACCCAGAGGCAGGGTAGTTCTGAAGCTTTCTTT. The V and J genes are TRBV12-3 or TRBV12-4 and TRBJ1-1; D may be TRBD1 (5 bases). With 7 bases removed from V and 6 bases from J, the gap between germline ends came to 18 bases. The CDR3 length is 14 residues.

This clonotype was recorded at least ten times. The genes are TRBV12-3 or TRBV12-4 and TRBJ2-2; D not resolved. The CDR3 covers 14 residues. With 7 bases removed from V and 0 bases from J, the gap between germline ends came to 9 bases. This CDR3 reads CASIVDSNTGELFF. For the CDR3, the DNA is TGTGCCAGCATCGTGGATTCGAACACCGGGGAGCTGTTTTTT.